This T cell receptor (beta chain) originates from a study of T cells in Graves' hyperthyroidism and ophthalmopathy. The overall study: Specimen type is peripheral blood, collected at initial diagnosis prior to any treatment.

PBMCs stemmed from around 10 ml fresh peripheral blood. RNA transcripts were the template for amplifying TCR beta CDR3 regions. The HTBI set primed first-round TCR CDR3 RT-PCR. One entry per CDR3 protein results from TCRdb running MiXCR on the multiplex PCR reads. The sample shows approximately 400,000 distinct CDR3 sequences, 15% to 20% of them seen only once. Study-wide results and limits: Blood held most thyroid clonotypes expanded above 0.001 frequency.

Notes on this clonotype: Antigen specificity is unknown. The germline gene is not matched at one end of the junction; a read error may be the cause.

CDR1 is LNHDA and CDR2 is SQIVND in the germline V gene (reference sequence). There are 14 residues in the CDR3. This TCR derives from a man between 18 and 29 years old with Graves' ophthalmopathy. V gene TRBV19 combines with J gene TRBJ2-3; 8 bases are a match to TRBD1. Sequencing was done on a sample of blood. CDR3 sequence reads: CAGSIGQGTDTQYF. CDR3 DNA sequence: TGTGCCGGTAGTATAGGACAGGGAACCGATACGCAGTATTTT.